The 5 T cell receptor beta chains given below trace back to one sample, sequenced in a study of blood T cell repertoires in COVID-19. The repertoire was sequenced with immunoSEQ multiplex PCR; TCRdb's copy has only in-frame clones and lacks some. The sample has about 200,000 clones, 60% to 85% seen once. The sample consisted of peripheral blood. Receptors were obtained from a woman aged 70-85 years with acute or convalescent COVID-19.

Regarding this clone: This specimen includes other DNA sequences encoding the same CDR3. The chain couples TRBV6-5 to TRBJ1-2; D perhaps matches TRBD1 (6 bases). The CDR3 runs to 14 residues. The V and J ends lost 2 bases and 4 bases respectively, with 11 bases between them. Germline V gene data show CDR1 as MNHEY and CDR2 as SVGAGI. CDR3 sequence (DNA): TGTGCCAGCAGTTACGGGGGCCAGCCCTATGGCTACACCTTC. This translates into CASSYGGQPYGYTF.

The chain combines TRBV11-2 with TRBJ1-1; the D is unclear. Germline-derived CDR1 and CDR2 are SGHAT and FQNNGV. The CDR3 is made up of 15 amino acids. Trimming took 1 base from V and 0 from J, leaving 9 bases between them. The CDR3 DNA is TGTGCCAGCAGCTTAGGTACCAGGATGAACACTGAAGCTTTCTTT. It is translated as CASSLGTRMNTEAFF.

Only one count was recorded for this clone. The chain uses TRBV19 and TRBJ1-5; the D is unclear. The V gene's germline CDR1 is LNHDA and CDR2 SQIVND (reference sequence). The V end lost 3 bases, the J end lost 4 bases, and 16 bases lay between the germline ends. The CDR3 has 16 amino acids. The CDR3, as DNA: TGTGCCAGTAGTATCTTCTCGGGGTCCGGGAATCAGCCCCAGCATTTT. It yields the protein CASSIFSGSGNQPQHF.

The V call is TRBV28, the J call TRBJ1-5, with 12 bases that match TRBD1. Germline V gives CDR1 MDHEN, CDR2 SYDVKM. This CDR3 is built from 16 residues. V trimming: 4 bases; J trimming: 6 bases; junction bases outside the gene matches: 7. CDR3: CASSYGGQGAFQPQHF. The CDR3 region has the DNA TGTGCCAGCAGTTATGGGGGACAGGGGGCTTTTCAGCCCCAGCATTTT.

The V gene is TRBV24-1, the J gene TRBJ2-5, with TRBD1 identical over 7 bases. Per the germline V gene, CDR1 is KGHDR and CDR2 is SFDVKD. With V trimmed by 6 bases and J by 5 bases, 2 bases remained unmatched. The CDR3 is 12 amino acids. The CDR3 coding sequence is TGTGCCACCAGTCGGGGACAGGAGACCCAGTACTTC. This sequence encodes CATSRGQETQYF.